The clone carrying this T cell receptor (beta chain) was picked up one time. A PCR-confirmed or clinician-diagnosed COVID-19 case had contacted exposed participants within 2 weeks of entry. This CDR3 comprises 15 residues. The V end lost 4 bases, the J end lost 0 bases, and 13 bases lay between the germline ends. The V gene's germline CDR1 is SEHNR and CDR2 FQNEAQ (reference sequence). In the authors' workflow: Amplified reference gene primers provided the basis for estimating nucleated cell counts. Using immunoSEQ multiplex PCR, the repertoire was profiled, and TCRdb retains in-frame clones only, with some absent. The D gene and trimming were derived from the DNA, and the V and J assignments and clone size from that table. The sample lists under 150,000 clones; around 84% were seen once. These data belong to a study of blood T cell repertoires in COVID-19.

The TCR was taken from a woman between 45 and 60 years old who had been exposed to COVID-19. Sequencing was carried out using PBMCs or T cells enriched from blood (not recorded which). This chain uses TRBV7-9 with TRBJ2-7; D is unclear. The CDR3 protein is CASSSVSENSYEQYF. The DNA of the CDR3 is TGTGCCAGCAGCTCCGTATCCGAGAACTCCTACGAGCAGTACTTC.